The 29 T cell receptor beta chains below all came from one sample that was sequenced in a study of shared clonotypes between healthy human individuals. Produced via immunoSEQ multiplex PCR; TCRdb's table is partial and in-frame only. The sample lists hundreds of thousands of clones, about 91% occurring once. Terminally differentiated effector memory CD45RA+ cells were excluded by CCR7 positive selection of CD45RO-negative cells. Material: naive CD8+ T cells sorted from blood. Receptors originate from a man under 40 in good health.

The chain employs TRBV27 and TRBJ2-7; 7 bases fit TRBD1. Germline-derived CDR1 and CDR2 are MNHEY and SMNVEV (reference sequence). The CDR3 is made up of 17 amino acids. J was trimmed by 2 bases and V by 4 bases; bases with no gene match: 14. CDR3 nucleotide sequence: TGTGCCAGCAGTTATAAAGGGGTTAGGGGGCCAGCCTACGAGCAGTACTTC. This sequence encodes CASSYKGVRGPAYEQYF.

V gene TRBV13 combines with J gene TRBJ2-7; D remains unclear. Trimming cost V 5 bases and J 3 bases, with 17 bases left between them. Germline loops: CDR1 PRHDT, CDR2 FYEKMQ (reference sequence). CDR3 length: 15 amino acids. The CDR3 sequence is CASSPPRSPHYEQYF. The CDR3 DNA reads TGTGCCAGCAGCCCACCCCGGTCTCCTCACTACGAGCAGTACTTC.

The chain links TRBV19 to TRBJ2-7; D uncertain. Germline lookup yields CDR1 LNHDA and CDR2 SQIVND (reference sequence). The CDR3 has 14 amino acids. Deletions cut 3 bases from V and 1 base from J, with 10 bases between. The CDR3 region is CASSIGVGSYEQYF. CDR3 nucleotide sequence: TGTGCCAGTAGTATCGGCGTCGGATCCTACGAGCAGTACTTC.

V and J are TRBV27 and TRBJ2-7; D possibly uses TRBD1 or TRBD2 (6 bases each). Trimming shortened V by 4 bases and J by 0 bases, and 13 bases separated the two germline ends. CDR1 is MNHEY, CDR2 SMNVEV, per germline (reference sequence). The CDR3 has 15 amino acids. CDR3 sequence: CASSSSGAHSYEQYF. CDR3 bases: TGTGCCAGCAGTTCCTCGGGGGCCCACTCCTACGAGCAGTACTTC.

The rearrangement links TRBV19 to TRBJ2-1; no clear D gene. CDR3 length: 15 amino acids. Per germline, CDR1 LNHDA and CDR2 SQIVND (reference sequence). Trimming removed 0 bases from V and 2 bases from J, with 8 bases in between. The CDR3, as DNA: TGTGCCAGTAGTATAGAGGCGGCAGCCTACAATGAGCAGTTCTTC. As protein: CASSIEAAAYNEQFF.

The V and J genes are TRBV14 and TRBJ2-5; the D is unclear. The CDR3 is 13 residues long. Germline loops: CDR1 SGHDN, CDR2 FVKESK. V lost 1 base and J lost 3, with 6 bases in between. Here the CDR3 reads CASSQGQEETQYF. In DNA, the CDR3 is TGTGCCAGCAGCCAAGGCCAGGAAGAGACCCAGTACTTC.

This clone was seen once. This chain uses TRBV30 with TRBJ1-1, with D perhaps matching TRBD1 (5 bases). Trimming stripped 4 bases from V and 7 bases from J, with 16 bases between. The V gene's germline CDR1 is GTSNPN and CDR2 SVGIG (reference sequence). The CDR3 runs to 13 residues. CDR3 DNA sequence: TGTGCCTGGACCACCCCGGGCAGGGATGAAGCTTTCTTT. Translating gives CAWTTPGRDEAFF.

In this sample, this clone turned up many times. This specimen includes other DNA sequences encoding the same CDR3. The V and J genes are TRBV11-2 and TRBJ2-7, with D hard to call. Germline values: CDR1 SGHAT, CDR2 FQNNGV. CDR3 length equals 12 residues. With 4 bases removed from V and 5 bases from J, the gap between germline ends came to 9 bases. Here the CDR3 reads CASSSPTDEQYF. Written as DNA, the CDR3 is TGTGCCAGCAGCTCCCCCACGGACGAGCAGTACTTC. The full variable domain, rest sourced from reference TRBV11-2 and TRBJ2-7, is EAGVAQSPRYKIIEKRQSVAFWCNPISGHATLYWYQQILGQGPKLLIQFQNNGVVDDSQLPKDRFSAERLKGVDSTLKIQPAKLEDSAVYLCASSSPTDEQYFGPGTRLTVT.

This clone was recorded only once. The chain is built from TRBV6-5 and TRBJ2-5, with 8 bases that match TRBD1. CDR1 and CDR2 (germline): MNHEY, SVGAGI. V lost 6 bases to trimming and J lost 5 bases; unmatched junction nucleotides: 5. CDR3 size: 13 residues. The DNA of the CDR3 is TGTGCCAGCAGCTCAGGGGGCCTGGAGACCCAGTACTTC. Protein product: CASSSGGLETQYF.

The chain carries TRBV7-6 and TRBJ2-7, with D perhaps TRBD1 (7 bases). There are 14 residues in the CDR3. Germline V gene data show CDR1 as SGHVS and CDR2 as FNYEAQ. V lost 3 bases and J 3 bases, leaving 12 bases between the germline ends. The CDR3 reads CASSLARDSYEQYF. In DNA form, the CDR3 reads TGTGCCAGCAGCTTGGCGCGGGACAGCTACGAGCAGTACTTC.

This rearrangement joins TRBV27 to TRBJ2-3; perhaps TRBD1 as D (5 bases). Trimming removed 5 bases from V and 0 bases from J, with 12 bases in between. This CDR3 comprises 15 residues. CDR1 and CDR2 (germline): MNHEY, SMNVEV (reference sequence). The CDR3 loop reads CASSTRQSSTDTQYF. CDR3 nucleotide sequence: TGTGCCAGCAGTACTCGACAGTCTAGCACAGATACGCAGTATTTT.

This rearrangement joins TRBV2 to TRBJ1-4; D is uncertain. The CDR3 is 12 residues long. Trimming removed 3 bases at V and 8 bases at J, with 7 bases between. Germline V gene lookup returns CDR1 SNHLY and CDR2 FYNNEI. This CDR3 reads CASSDGVEKLFF. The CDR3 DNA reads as TGTGCCAGCAGTGACGGAGTCGAAAAACTGTTTTTT.

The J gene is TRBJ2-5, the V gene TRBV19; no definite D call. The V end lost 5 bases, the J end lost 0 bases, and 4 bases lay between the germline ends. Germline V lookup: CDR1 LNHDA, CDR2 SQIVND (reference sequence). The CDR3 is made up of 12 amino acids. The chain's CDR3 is CASSSDQETQYF. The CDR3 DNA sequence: TGTGCCAGTAGTTCAGACCAAGAGACCCAGTACTTC.

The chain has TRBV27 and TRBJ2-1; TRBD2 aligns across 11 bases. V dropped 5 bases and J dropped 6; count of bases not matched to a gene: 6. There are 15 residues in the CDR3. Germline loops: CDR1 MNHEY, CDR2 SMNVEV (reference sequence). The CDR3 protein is CASSSSGRALNEQFF. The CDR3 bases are TGTGCCAGCAGTAGTAGCGGGAGGGCCCTCAATGAGCAGTTCTTC.

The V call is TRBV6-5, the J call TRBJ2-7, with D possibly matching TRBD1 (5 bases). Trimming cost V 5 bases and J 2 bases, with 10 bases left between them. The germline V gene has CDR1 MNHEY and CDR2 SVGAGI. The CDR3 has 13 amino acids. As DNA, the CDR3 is TGTGCCAGCAGTCCCAGGGTCGCCTACGAGCAGTACTTC. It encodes CASSPRVAYEQYF.

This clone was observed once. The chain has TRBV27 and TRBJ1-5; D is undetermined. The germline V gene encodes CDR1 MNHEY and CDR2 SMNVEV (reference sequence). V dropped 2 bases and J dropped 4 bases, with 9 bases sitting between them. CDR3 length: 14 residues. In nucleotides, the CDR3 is TGTGCCAGCAGTTTAGGCAGACCTAATCAGCCCCAGCATTTT. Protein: CASSLGRPNQPQHF.

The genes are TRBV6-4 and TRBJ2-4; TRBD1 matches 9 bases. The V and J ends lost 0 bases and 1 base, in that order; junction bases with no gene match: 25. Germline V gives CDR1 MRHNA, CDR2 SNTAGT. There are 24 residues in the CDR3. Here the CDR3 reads CASSDSVRLRAGQGWGRAKNIQYF. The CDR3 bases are TGTGCCAGCAGTGACTCCGTCCGGCTTAGAGCTGGACAGGGGTGGGGACGGGCCAAAAACATTCAGTACTTC.

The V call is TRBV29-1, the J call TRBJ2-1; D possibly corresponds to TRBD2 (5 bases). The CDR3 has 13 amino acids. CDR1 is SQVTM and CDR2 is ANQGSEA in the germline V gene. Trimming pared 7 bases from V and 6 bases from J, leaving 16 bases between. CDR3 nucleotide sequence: TGCAGCGCTCTGGGGAGCACTAGCAATGAGCAGTTCTTC. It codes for CSALGSTSNEQFF.

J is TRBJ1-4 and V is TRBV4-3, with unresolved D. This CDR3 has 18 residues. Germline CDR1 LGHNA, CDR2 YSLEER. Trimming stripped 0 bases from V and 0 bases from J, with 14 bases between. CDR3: CASSQDPANTATNEKLFF. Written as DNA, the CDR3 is TGCGCCAGCAGCCAAGATCCCGCCAACACGGCAACTAATGAAAAACTGTTTTTT.

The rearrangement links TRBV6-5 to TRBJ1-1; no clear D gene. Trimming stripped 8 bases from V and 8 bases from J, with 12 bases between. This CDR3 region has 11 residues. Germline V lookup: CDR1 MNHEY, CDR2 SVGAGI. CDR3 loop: CASYSGVEAFF. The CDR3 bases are TGTGCCAGCTATTCCGGTGTGGAAGCTTTCTTT.

This chain's CDR3 is CSVFRQAYNEQFF. For the CDR3, the DNA is TGCAGCGTTTTTAGACAGGCTTACAATGAGCAGTTCTTC. The chain couples TRBV29-1 to TRBJ2-1; weak D call: TRBD1 (6 bases). V was trimmed by 5 bases and J by 4 bases, leaving 12 bases between them. CDR1 SQVTM and CDR2 ANQGSEA come from the germline V gene. The CDR3 contains 13 residues.

CDR3 DNA: TGTGCCAGCAGCTCTAGCGGGAGGGTCTACGAGCAGTACTTC. It specifies CASSSSGRVYEQYF. The J gene is TRBJ2-7, the V gene TRBV7-2, with TRBD2 matching 12 bases. The CDR3 covers 14 residues. Trimming removed 4 bases from V and 3 bases from J; junction bases left unmatched: 1. The germline gives CDR1 SGHTA, CDR2 FQGNSA.

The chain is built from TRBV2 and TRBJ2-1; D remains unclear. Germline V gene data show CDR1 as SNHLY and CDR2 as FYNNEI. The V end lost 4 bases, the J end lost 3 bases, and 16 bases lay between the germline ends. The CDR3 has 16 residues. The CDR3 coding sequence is TGTGCCAGCAGTGGATTGGCTAAACCGGGCTACAATGAGCAGTTCTTC. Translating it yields CASSGLAKPGYNEQFF.

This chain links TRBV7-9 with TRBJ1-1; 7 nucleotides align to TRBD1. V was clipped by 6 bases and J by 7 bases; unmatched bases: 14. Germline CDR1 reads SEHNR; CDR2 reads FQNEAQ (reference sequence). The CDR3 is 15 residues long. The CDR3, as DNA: TGTGCCAGCAGACAGGAGGGGGCAGCCTTTATTGAAGCTTTCTTT. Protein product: CASRQEGAAFIEAFF.

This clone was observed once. CDR3 nucleotide sequence: TGTGCCAGTAGTAATTCGGCGGGAGGCTTAAATGAGCAGTTCTTC. Its protein is CASSNSAGGLNEQFF. This chain uses TRBV19 with TRBJ2-1; 8 bases align to TRBD2. From germline, CDR1 is LNHDA and CDR2 SQIVND (reference sequence). V dropped 4 bases and J dropped 7; count of bases not matched to a gene: 9. This CDR3 region has 15 residues.

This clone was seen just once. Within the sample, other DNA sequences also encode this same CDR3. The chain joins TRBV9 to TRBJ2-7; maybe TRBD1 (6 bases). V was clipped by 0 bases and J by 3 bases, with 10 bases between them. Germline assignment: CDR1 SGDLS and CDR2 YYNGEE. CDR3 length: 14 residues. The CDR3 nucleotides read TGTGCCAGCAGCGTAGGTGGCAGGGGCTACGAGCAGTACTTC. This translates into CASSVGGRGYEQYF.

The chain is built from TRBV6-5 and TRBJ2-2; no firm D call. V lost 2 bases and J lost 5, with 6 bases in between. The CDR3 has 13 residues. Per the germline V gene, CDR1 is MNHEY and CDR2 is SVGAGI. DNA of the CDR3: TGTGCCAGCAGTTACGCAGGAACCGGGGAGCTGTTTTTT. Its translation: CASSYAGTGELFF.

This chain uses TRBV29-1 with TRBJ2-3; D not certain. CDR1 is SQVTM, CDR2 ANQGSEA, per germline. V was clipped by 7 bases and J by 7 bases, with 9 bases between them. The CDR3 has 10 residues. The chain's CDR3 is CSATGNTQYF. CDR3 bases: TGCAGCGCCACCGGAAATACGCAGTATTTT.

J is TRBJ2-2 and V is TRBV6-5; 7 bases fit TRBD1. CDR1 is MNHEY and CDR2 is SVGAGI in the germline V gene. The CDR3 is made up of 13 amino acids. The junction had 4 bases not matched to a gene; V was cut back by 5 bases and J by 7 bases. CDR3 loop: CASSGWTGGELFF. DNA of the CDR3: TGTGCCAGCAGTGGCTGGACAGGCGGGGAGCTGTTTTTT.